These 27 T cell receptor beta chains share one sample of origin, sequenced in a study of beta chain features in type 1 diabetes. cDNA synthesis used the whole RNA isolate, giving expressed TCRB sequences. Profiled with immunoSEQ multiplex PCR; TCRdb holds only in-frame clones, not every one. The sample consists of about 270,000 clones, around an eighth of them appearing once. Material for sequencing was naive CD4+ T cells from blood. The source of these receptors is a woman aged 40 to 50 in good health.

V is TRBV14 and J is TRBJ2-5; 7 positions match TRBD2. Germline V CDR1 and CDR2: SGHDN, FVKESK. This CDR3 has 16 residues. The ends lost 2 bases at V and 5 bases at J; junction bases unmatched: 11. The CDR3 DNA reads as TGTGCCAGCAGCCAACGGGCGGGAGTCTTCTTGGAGACCCAGTACTTC. It yields the protein CASSQRAGVFLETQYF.

The chain couples TRBV4-3 to TRBJ1-2, with a weak D call TRBD1 (5 bases). Germline V gene lookup returns CDR1 LGHNA and CDR2 YSLEER. Trimming stripped 8 bases from V and 4 bases from J, with 26 bases between. CDR3 length: 17 amino acids. In DNA form, the CDR3 reads TGCGCCAGCCGTACTATATCCGAGCCAAGGGGTTTCTATGGCTACACCTTC. This codes for CASRTISEPRGFYGYTF.

This clone has only a few counts. The rearrangement joins TRBV9 to TRBJ1-1; D unclear. V dropped 4 bases and J dropped 5 bases, with 12 bases sitting between them. Looked up from germline, CDR1 is SGDLS and CDR2 is YYNGEE. The CDR3 has 13 amino acids. The CDR3 is CASSISLETEAFF. In DNA form, the CDR3 reads TGTGCCAGCAGCATTAGCCTGGAAACTGAAGCTTTCTTT.

The gene calls are TRBV19 and TRBJ1-5; weak D call: TRBD1 (6 bases). Germline V CDR1 and CDR2: LNHDA, SQIVND (reference sequence). The CDR3 has 14 amino acids. Trimming left V 6 bases short and J 4 bases short, with 13 bases between. The CDR3 region has the DNA TGTGCCAGTAGAGGGGGGGCCGTAAATCAGCCCCAGCATTTT. Its protein is CASRGGAVNQPQHF. The variable domain in full, with the rest retrieved from reference TRBV19 and TRBJ1-5, is DGGITQSPKYLFRKEGQNVTLSCEQNLNHDAMYWYRQDPGQGLRLIYYSQIVNDFQKGDIAEGYSVSREKKESFPLTVTSAQKNPTAFYLCASRGGAVNQPQHFGDGTRLSIL.

At least ten counts were recorded for this clone. This chain joins TRBV14 and TRBJ2-1, with D uncertain. There are 14 residues in the CDR3. Trimming removed 0 bases from V and 10 bases from J, with 13 bases in between. Per the germline V gene, CDR1 is SGHDN and CDR2 is FVKESK. For the CDR3, the DNA is TGTGCCAGCAGCCAAGAGCTAGAGTCCCGGGAGCAGTTCTTC. It specifies CASSQELESREQFF.

The chain combines TRBV7-6 with TRBJ2-7; 8 bases map to TRBD1. The J segment lost 3 bases and the V segment lost 5 bases, leaving 6 bases of the junction unmatched. CDR1 SGHVS and CDR2 FNYEAQ come from the germline V gene. The CDR3 runs to 14 residues. CDR3: CASSPAGQGYEQYF. The CDR3 DNA reads TGTGCCAGCAGCCCCGCAGGACAGGGCTACGAGCAGTACTTC.

The CDR3 is CASSYSHVSAYGYTF. DNA for the CDR3: TGTGCCAGCAGTTACTCCCACGTTAGTGCCTATGGCTACACCTTC. The chain joins TRBV6-5 to TRBJ1-2; D is ambiguous. The CDR3 is 15 amino acids. The V end lost 0 bases, the J end lost 4 bases, and 12 bases lay between the germline ends. CDR1 and CDR2 from the germline V gene are MNHEY and SVGAGI.

This clone has a handful of counts. The chain combines TRBV5-6 with TRBJ2-7; 12 nucleotides line up with TRBD2. CDR3 size: 17 residues. Germline V gene data show CDR1 as SGHDT and CDR2 as YYEEEE. The V gene end was trimmed by 1 base and the J gene end by 0 bases; junction bases not matched to a gene: 5. Here the CDR3 reads CASSLRTSGESSYEQYF. CDR3 nucleotides: TGTGCCAGCAGCTTGCGGACTAGCGGGGAGAGCTCCTACGAGCAGTACTTC.

This sequence joins TRBV5-4 and TRBJ1-3; weak D call: TRBD1 (6 bases). Trimming removed 0 bases from V and 4 bases from J, with 11 bases in between. The CDR3 is 15 amino acids. Germline CDR1 and CDR2: SGHNT and YYREEE (reference sequence). The chain's CDR3 is CASSLDLQGGNTIYF. CDR3 nucleotide sequence: TGTGCCAGCAGCTTGGATTTACAGGGAGGAAACACCATATATTTT.

V and J are TRBV6-1 and TRBJ2-7; D might be TRBD2 (6 bases). Germline assignment: CDR1 MNHNS and CDR2 SASEGT. Trimming took off 0 bases at V and 7 bases at J, with 13 bases between the two ends. The CDR3 totals 14 residues. CDR3 region: CASSEAGGPQEQYF. For the CDR3, the DNA is TGTGCCAGCAGTGAAGCGGGGGGACCCCAAGAGCAGTACTTC.

This chain uses TRBV9 with TRBJ2-2; 10 bases are shared with TRBD1. J was trimmed by 6 bases and V by 4 bases; bases with no gene match: 6. The CDR3 has 15 amino acids. Per the germline V gene, CDR1 is SGDLS and CDR2 is YYNGEE. CDR3 in DNA: TGTGCCAGCAGCCCCCTCGGGACAGGGGCCGGGGAGCTGTTTTTT. Amino acids: CASSPLGTGAGELFF.

This clone was counted between two and nine times. The genes are TRBV4-3 and TRBJ2-3; 11 nucleotides agree with TRBD2. This CDR3 has 17 residues. V lost 1 base and J lost 6; bases outside the gene matches: 9. Germline V gene data show CDR1 as LGHNA and CDR2 as YSLEER. The CDR3, as DNA: TGCGCCAGCAGCCAAGCCTTGGGTAGCGGGGGGGCGGATACGCAGTATTTT. It specifies CASSQALGSGGADTQYF.

This clone was counted between two and nine times. The chain combines TRBV29-1 with TRBJ1-1; D perhaps matches TRBD1 (6 bases). The CDR3 has 15 amino acids. Trimming took 5 bases from V and 4 from J, leaving 20 bases between them. The germline CDR1 and CDR2 sequences are SQVTM and ANQGSEA. The CDR3 protein is CSVFIVDRVVTEAFF. The CDR3 DNA reads TGCAGCGTTTTTATCGTGGACAGAGTAGTCACTGAAGCTTTCTTT.

This clone was seen more than once but under ten times. This chain uses TRBV29-1 with TRBJ1-1; a weak D match, TRBD1 (6 bases). The CDR3 has 13 residues. In germline, CDR1 is SQVTM, CDR2 ANQGSEA. The V gene lost 2 bases and the J gene lost 5 bases, with 12 bases spanning the gap. The CDR3 reads CSVEWAGVTEAFF. In DNA form, the CDR3 reads TGCAGCGTTGAATGGGCAGGGGTGACTGAAGCTTTCTTT.

This clone has just a few counts. The sample holds other DNA sequences that translate to the same CDR3. This chain uses TRBV20-1 with TRBJ2-5; D not certain. V dropped 1 base and J dropped 4 bases, with 4 bases sitting between them. CDR3 size: 11 residues. Germline V lookup: CDR1 DFQATT, CDR2 SNEGSKA (reference sequence). The CDR3 loop is CSARGGETQYF. The CDR3 DNA sequence: TGCAGTGCTAGAGGAGGAGAGACCCAGTACTTC.

This clone turned up a few times. The chain recombines TRBV7-2 with TRBJ2-7; 7 positions agree with TRBD2. The CDR3 has 16 residues. V gave up 5 bases and J gave up 1 base; unmatched junction bases: 11. Germline V gene lookup returns CDR1 SGHTA and CDR2 FQGNSA. The DNA for the CDR3 is TGTGCCAGCAGCCCCTCTGCGGGGGTGGGATCCTACGAGCAGTACTTC. Its translation is CASSPSAGVGSYEQYF.

This clone has just a few counts. The genes are TRBV7-9 and TRBJ2-7, with 7 positions matching TRBD1. V lost 5 bases, J lost 1 base, and 5 bases stayed unmatched. CDR1 is SEHNR and CDR2 is FQNEAQ in the germline V gene (reference sequence). This CDR3 has 14 residues. This CDR3 reads CASSHKGQSYEQYF. CDR3 bases: TGTGCCAGCAGCCACAAGGGACAGTCCTACGAGCAGTACTTC.

This chain joins TRBV5-1 and TRBJ2-1, with 9 bases identical to TRBD2. In germline, CDR1 is SGHRS, CDR2 YFSETQ. CDR3 length equals 18 residues. The V segment lost 0 bases and the J segment 8 bases; nucleotides outside the gene matches: 15. CDR3 sequence: CASSLGWVGLAGLDEQFF. For the CDR3, the DNA is TGCGCCAGCAGCTTGGGTTGGGTCGGCCTAGCGGGGCTCGATGAGCAGTTCTTC.

J is TRBJ2-2 and V is TRBV6-1; 8 bases map to TRBD2. The V and J ends lost 9 bases and 8 bases, in that order; junction bases with no gene match: 11. In germline, CDR1 is MNHNS, CDR2 SASEGT. The CDR3 length is 14 residues. Here the CDR3 reads CARPPRGGLGELFF. The CDR3 bases are TGTGCCAGACCACCCCGGGGGGGATTAGGGGAGCTGTTTTTT.

This rearrangement joins TRBV10-3 to TRBJ2-5; TRBD1 might be the D (6 bases). The CDR3 covers 15 residues. CDR1 is ENHRY, CDR2 SYGVKD, per germline. V was trimmed by 3 bases and J by 5 bases, leaving 16 bases between them. DNA for the CDR3: TGTGCCATCAGTGATGGCCCCTGGGGGCGGGAGACCCAGTACTTC. Amino acids: CAISDGPWGRETQYF.

This clone has more than one count but fewer than ten. This sequence joins TRBV9 and TRBJ2-1; 9 nucleotides match TRBD2. V lost 7 bases and J lost 3; bases outside the gene matches: 8. Germline V CDR1 and CDR2: SGDLS, YYNGEE. The CDR3 spans 15 residues. CDR3 in amino acids: CASQEGAGGYNEQFF. In nucleotides, the CDR3 is TGTGCCAGCCAGGAGGGAGCGGGGGGCTACAATGAGCAGTTCTTC.

This clone was observed a handful of times. The rearrangement uses TRBV11-3 and TRBJ2-5, with 8 bases matching TRBD1. Germline loops: CDR1 SGHNT, CDR2 YENEEA. J gave up 4 bases and V 1 base, and 2 bases lay outside the gene matches. The length of the CDR3 is 14 residues. The DNA for the CDR3 is TGTGCCAGCAGCTTAGCAGGGGGCGGAGAGACCCAGTACTTC. As protein: CASSLAGGGETQYF.

The gene calls are TRBV7-6 and TRBJ1-6; 7 bases line up with TRBD1. Germline trimming cut 3 bases from V and 6 bases from J; bases unmatched to any gene: 5. Germline CDR1 SGHVS, CDR2 FNYEAQ. The CDR3 length is 15 residues. As DNA, the CDR3 is TGTGCCAGCAGCTTGGGGGACAGTCCTAATTCACCCCTCCACTTT. This codes for CASSLGDSPNSPLHF. Complete variable domain (other parts from reference TRBV7-6 and TRBJ1-6): GAGVSQSPRYKVTKRGQDVALRCDPISGHVSLYWYRQALGQGPEFLTYFNYEAQQDKSGLPNDRFSAERPEGSISTLTIQRTEQRDSAMYRCASSLGDSPNSPLHFGNGTRLTVT.

This chain joins TRBV7-8 and TRBJ1-2; the D gene is possibly TRBD1 (5 bases). The length of the CDR3 is 13 residues. Trimming pared 5 bases from V and 4 bases from J, leaving 11 bases between. Looked up from germline, CDR1 is SGHVS and CDR2 is FQNEAQ. This CDR3 reads CASSTDSFYGYTF. The CDR3 region has the DNA TGTGCCAGCAGCACCGACAGTTTCTATGGCTACACCTTC.

This clone was counted between two and nine times. The V gene is TRBV29-1, the J gene TRBJ1-1; TRBD1 agrees at 10 bases. The V segment lost 7 bases and the J segment 4 bases; nucleotides outside the gene matches: 6. CDR3 size: 13 residues. Germline V gene lookup returns CDR1 SQVTM and CDR2 ANQGSEA. CDR3 coding DNA: TGCAGCGCCTCGACAGGGGGCGCCACTGAAGCTTTCTTT. Its translation: CSASTGGATEAFF.

As DNA, the CDR3 is TGCGCCACCACGGCCCAACCGACAGCGCCCGGGGAGCTGTTTTTT. Protein: CATTAQPTAPGELFF. V gene TRBV5-1 combines with J gene TRBJ2-2; D perhaps matches TRBD1 (5 bases). The V gene's germline CDR1 is SGHRS and CDR2 YFSETQ. The V and J ends lost 9 bases and 6 bases respectively, with 21 bases between them. CDR3 length: 15 amino acids.

The chain has TRBV11-2 and TRBJ1-2; 9 bases match TRBD1. The CDR3 spans 14 residues. Germline CDR1 is SGHAT and CDR2 is FQNNGV. V was clipped by 5 bases and J by 6 bases; unmatched bases: 7. CDR3 sequence: CASSHAQGADGYTF. The CDR3 DNA reads TGTGCCAGCAGCCATGCACAGGGGGCAGATGGCTACACCTTC.